What follows are 30 T cell receptor beta chains derived from one specimen sequenced in a study of early T cells in non-severe SARS-CoV-2 infection. MiXCR, applied by TCRdb to the 5' RACE reads, yields one record per CDR3 protein. The data hold around 70,000 distinct CDR3 sequences, with less than 15% observed a single time. Sample: whole blood. Source of these receptors: an adult who was a healthcare worker with PCR-confirmed SARS-CoV-2 infection or an uninfected control (not recorded which).

This clonotype was found many times. The rearrangement links TRBV25-1 to TRBJ2-7; weak D call: TRBD2 (5 bases). Per the germline V gene, CDR1 is MGHDK and CDR2 is SYGVNS. Trimming removed 6 bases from V and 4 bases from J, with 7 bases in between. CDR3 length: 11 amino acids. The CDR3 is CASSTGYEQYF. The CDR3 DNA sequence: TGTGCCAGCAGCACGGGGTACGAGCAGTACTTC.

This clonotype was seen only a few times. The chain combines TRBV7-2 with TRBJ2-1; TRBD1 matches at 10 bases. J was trimmed by 6 bases and V by 1 base; bases with no gene match: 3. CDR1 is SGHTA, CDR2 FQGNSA, per germline. The CDR3 runs 15 residues. The DNA of the CDR3 is TGTGCCAGCAGCTTAGGGACAGGGGGTGCCAATGAGCAGTTCTTC. Translation: CASSLGTGGANEQFF.

This rearrangement joins TRBV11-2 to TRBJ1-2, with D uncertain. Trimming pared 10 bases from V and 4 bases from J, leaving 19 bases between. The germline gives CDR1 SGHAT, CDR2 FQNNGV. CDR3 length equals 14 residues. The CDR3 DNA sequence: TGTGCCACGCATCGGCGGGGATCTGGCTATGGCTACACCTTC. Amino acids: CATHRRGSGYGYTF.

This sequence joins TRBV7-2 and TRBJ1-5; a weak D match, TRBD1 (6 bases). V was trimmed by 1 base and J by 6 bases, leaving 13 bases between them. Germline V CDR1 and CDR2: SGHTA, FQGNSA. The CDR3 length is 15 residues. CDR3 DNA sequence: TGTGCCAGCAGCTTAGGAACCGCAGGGGTTCAGCCCCAGCATTTT. Its translation: CASSLGTAGVQPQHF.

This clonotype was observed many times. The gene calls are TRBV14 and TRBJ2-5, with D unclear. V lost 2 bases and J lost 4, with 17 bases in between. The CDR3 sequence is 16 residues long. Germline CDR1 SGHDN, CDR2 FVKESK. In DNA, the CDR3 is TGTGCCAGCAGCCAATCCTACCGTGGACCTAGAGAGACCCAGTACTTC. Amino acid sequence: CASSQSYRGPRETQYF. Full variable domain (rest looked up from reference TRBV14 and TRBJ2-5): EAGVTQFPSHSVIEKGQTVTLRCDPISGHDNLYWYRRVMGKEIKFLLHFVKESKQDESGMPNNRFLAERTGGTYSTLKVQPAELEDSGVYFCASSQSYRGPRETQYFGPGTRLLVL.

J is TRBJ2-2 and V is TRBV20-1; D unresolved. The germline V gene encodes CDR1 DFQATT and CDR2 SNEGSKA (reference sequence). The CDR3 loop spans 12 amino acids. Trimming shortened V by 3 bases and J by 6 bases, and 8 bases separated the two germline ends. CDR3 nucleotide sequence: TGCAGTGCTAGTTTGCCCGCCGGGGAGCTGTTTTTT. This translates into CSASLPAGELFF.

In its sample, this clonotype was seen a few times. The J gene is TRBJ1-2, the V gene TRBV7-2, with D unresolved. This CDR3 has 14 residues. Trimming cost V 6 bases and J 1 base, with 12 bases left between them. Germline assignment: CDR1 SGHTA and CDR2 FQGNSA. The CDR3 sequence: CASRVGRSNYGYTF. The CDR3 nucleotides are TGTGCCAGCAGGGTGGGCAGGAGTAACTATGGCTACACCTTC. Drawing the rest from reference TRBV7-2 and TRBJ1-2, the complete variable domain is GAGVSQSPSNKVTEKGKDVELRCDPISGHTALYWYRQSLGQGLEFLIYFQGNSAPDKSGLPSDRFSAERTGGSVSTLTIQRTQQEDSAVYLCASRVGRSNYGYTFGSGTRLTVV.

The chain couples TRBV12-3 or TRBV12-4 to TRBJ2-4; TRBD2 is a possible D gene (6 bases). CDR3 length: 16 residues. V lost 5 bases and J lost 7, with 21 bases in between. The CDR3, as DNA: TGTGCCAGCAGTCCAAACAACTTGGCGGGGTACAACATTCAGTACTTC. Translated: CASSPNNLAGYNIQYF.

This clonotype was counted at least ten times. The genes are TRBV21-1 and TRBJ2-7; TRBD2, the D gene given by the table, was not confirmed from the DNA. TRBV21-1 is recorded as a pseudogene. The CDR3 sequence is 13 residues long. The CDR3 DNA sequence: TGTGCCAGCAGCTCAACTAGCGACCACGAGCAGTACTTC. It encodes CASSSTSDHEQYF.

The chain employs TRBV20-1 and TRBJ1-5; the D gene is possibly TRBD1 (6 bases). V lost 1 base and J lost 5, with 15 bases in between. The CDR3 length is 15 residues. The germline V gene has CDR1 DFQATT and CDR2 SNEGSKA (reference sequence). DNA for the CDR3: TGCAGTGCTAGAGTGGGGGCGAACCCATATCAGCCCCAGCATTTT. This translates into CSARVGANPYQPQHF.

This clonotype turned up a few times. The chain employs TRBV6-2 or TRBV6-3 and TRBJ1-6; no clear D. Per germline, CDR1 MNHEY and CDR2 SVGEGT. V lost 6 bases, J lost 3 bases, and 6 bases lay in between. This CDR3 is 13 amino acids long. The CDR3: CASRGDYNSPLHF. CDR3 coding DNA: TGTGCCAGCAGGGGAGACTATAATTCACCCCTCCACTTT.

This clonotype has a count of ten or more. The rearrangement uses TRBV20-1 and TRBJ1-6; possibly TRBD1 for D (5 bases). With 4 bases removed from V and 10 bases from J, the gap between germline ends came to 20 bases. The CDR3 totals 15 residues. Germline V gene data show CDR1 as DFQATT and CDR2 as SNEGSKA (reference sequence). The CDR3 is CSATYRDSYRSPLHF. CDR3 bases: TGCAGTGCTACGTACCGGGACTCTTACCGATCACCCCTCCACTTT.

About this clonotype: Relative to the germline gene, one junction end is altered; a read error may explain this. V gene TRBV11-2 combines with J gene TRBJ2-1; weak D call: TRBD2 (5 bases). Germline CDR1 reads SGHAT; CDR2 reads FQNNGV. This CDR3 is built from 15 residues. DNA of the CDR3: TGTGCCAGCAGCTTAGGGACTCGTCCCTACAATGGGCAGTTCTTC. It codes for CASSLGTRPYNGQFF.

This clonotype was counted a few times. V and J are TRBV11-2 and TRBJ2-3; no reliable D call. The CDR3 is made up of 17 amino acids. With 1 base removed from V and 5 bases from J, the gap between germline ends came to 19 bases. CDR1 is SGHAT, CDR2 FQNNGV, per germline. Here the CDR3 reads CASSLGWRSRAVDTQYF. CDR3 nucleotide sequence: TGTGCCAGCAGCTTAGGGTGGCGGTCCCGGGCTGTAGATACGCAGTATTTT. Complete variable domain (other parts from reference TRBV11-2 and TRBJ2-3): EAGVAQSPRYKIIEKRQSVAFWCNPISGHATLYWYQQILGQGPKLLIQFQNNGVVDDSQLPKDRFSAERLKGVDSTLKIQPAKLEDSAVYLCASSLGWRSRAVDTQYFGPGTRLTVL.

The chain links TRBV7-9 to TRBJ2-3, with D perhaps TRBD2 (6 bases). Germline lookup yields CDR1 SEHNR and CDR2 FQNEAQ (reference sequence). The CDR3 is 16 residues long. The V and J ends lost 5 bases and 2 bases respectively, with 17 bases between them. CDR3: CASSPTSISFTDTQYF. For the CDR3, the DNA is TGTGCCAGCAGCCCCACTAGCATATCTTTCACAGATACGCAGTATTTT.

Concerning this clonotype: This may come from a read error, since a much larger clone is one base off. V and J are TRBV18 and TRBJ2-1; 11 bases map to TRBD2. The CDR3 has 18 residues. Germline CDR1 and CDR2: KGHSH and LQKENI. This chain's CDR3 is CASSPLGSGGASPNEQSF. The CDR3, as DNA: TGTGCCAGCTCACCACTGGGTAGCGGGGGGGCCTCCCCCAATGAGCAGTCCTTC. The full variable domain, in which reference TRBV18 and TRBJ2-1 provide the parts outside the CDR3, is NAGVMQNPRHLVRRRGQEARLRCSPMKGHSHVYWYRQLPEEGLKFMVYLQKENIIDESGMPKERFSAEFPKEGPSILRIQQVVRGDSAAYFCASSPLGSGGASPNEQSFGPGTRLTVL.

Only a few counts were recorded for this clonotype. The chain joins TRBV29-1 to TRBJ1-1; no firm D call. Germline V gene sequence: CDR1 SQVTM, CDR2 ANQGSEA. CDR3 size: 12 residues. V was shortened by 4 bases and J by 4 bases, with 10 bases between the two germline ends. Here the CDR3 DNA reads TGCAGCGTTGTACTCACGGTCACTGAAGCTTTCTTT. This translates into CSVVLTVTEAFF.

This sequence joins TRBV4-3 and TRBJ1-5; D gene unclear. The CDR3 length is 15 residues. V gave up 0 bases and J gave up 7 bases, with 13 bases separating them. Germline assignment: CDR1 LGHNA and CDR2 YSLEER. The CDR3 loop is CASSQDLIFSQPQHF. Here the CDR3 DNA reads TGCGCCAGCAGCCAAGATCTCATTTTCAGCCAGCCCCAGCATTTT.

The chain carries TRBV5-1 and TRBJ2-1, with 8 bases lining up with TRBD1. Per germline, CDR1 SGHRS and CDR2 YFSETQ. The CDR3 covers 16 residues. Trimming removed 0 bases from V and 4 bases from J; junction bases left unmatched: 6. The CDR3 protein is CASSLAPGQAYNEQFF. For the CDR3, the DNA is TGCGCCAGCAGCTTGGCCCCGGGACAGGCATACAATGAGCAGTTCTTC.

This clonotype came up a few times. V and J are TRBV7-2 and TRBJ2-5, with TRBD1 matching over 7 bases. V shed 5 bases, J shed 2 bases, and the junction held 2 bases outside the gene matches. The length of the CDR3 is 13 residues. The germline gives CDR1 SGHTA, CDR2 FQGNSA. Here the CDR3 DNA reads TGTGCCAGCAGCCAGGGACAGCAAGAGACCCAGTACTTC. As protein: CASSQGQQETQYF.

This clonotype was recorded many times. The CDR3, as DNA: TGCAGCGTCCGGTTCCCAGGCCCGAAGTCCTACGAGCAGTACTTC. Protein sequence: CSVRFPGPKSYEQYF. This sequence joins TRBV29-1 and TRBJ2-7; no clear D gene. Germline V gene data show CDR1 as SQVTM and CDR2 as ANQGSEA. The CDR3 covers 15 residues. Trimming shortened V by 6 bases and J by 1 base, and 19 bases separated the two germline ends.

The rearrangement uses TRBV20-1 and TRBJ2-3; D is unclear. This CDR3 is 14 amino acids long. The V gene lost 7 bases and the J gene lost 5 bases, with 19 bases spanning the gap. CDR1 is DFQATT and CDR2 is SNEGSKA in the germline V gene (reference sequence). CDR3 sequence: CSVFGLLLGDTQYF. The CDR3 DNA follows: TGCAGTGTCTTTGGTCTCCTACTCGGAGATACGCAGTATTTT.

This clonotype was counted many times. The chain employs TRBV30 and TRBJ2-3; the D call may be TRBD1 or TRBD2 (6 bases each). V gave up 5 bases and J gave up 3 bases, with 15 bases separating them. CDR3 length equals 14 residues. Germline lookup yields CDR1 GTSNPN and CDR2 SVGIG (reference sequence). Here the CDR3 reads CAWGWGAGTDTQYF. The CDR3 DNA reads TGTGCCTGGGGCTGGGGGGCCGGGACAGATACGCAGTATTTT.

This clonotype was counted only a few times. This sequence joins TRBV29-1 and TRBJ1-1, with D perhaps TRBD1 (5 bases). CDR1 is SQVTM, CDR2 ANQGSEA, per germline. CDR3 length equals 11 residues. V lost 6 bases, J lost 7 bases, and 12 bases lay in between. The CDR3 DNA reads as TGCAGCGTCCGGGGCGGGGGTGAAGCTTTCTTT. It is translated as CSVRGGGEAFF.

The genes are TRBV4-3 and TRBJ2-3; 10 nucleotides align to TRBD2. Germline lookup yields CDR1 LGHNA and CDR2 YSLEER. The CDR3 contains 19 residues. The V and J ends lost 1 base and 2 bases, in that order; junction bases with no gene match: 12. The CDR3 nucleotides are TGCGCCAGCAGCCAAGGCCAGCGGGGGGGCCTTTTATCCACAGATACGCAGTATTTT. It encodes CASSQGQRGGLLSTDTQYF.

This clonotype appeared many times. The chain employs TRBV7-2 and TRBJ1-1; D unclear. The CDR3 is 13 residues long. Germline V lookup: CDR1 SGHTA, CDR2 FQGNSA. Between the trimmed V and J ends, which lost 2 bases and 3 bases, there was a span of 7 bases. CDR3 amino acids: CASSLRQDTEAFF. The CDR3 coding sequence is TGTGCCAGCAGCTTAAGGCAGGACACTGAAGCTTTCTTT.

This clonotype was seen many times. The V and J genes are TRBV6-6 and TRBJ1-1; no firm D call. Trimming pared 6 bases from V and 2 bases from J, leaving 10 bases between. The germline V gene encodes CDR1 MNHNY and CDR2 SVGAGI (reference sequence). The CDR3 loop spans 13 amino acids. The CDR3 protein is CASSRDANTEAFF. CDR3 nucleotide sequence: TGTGCCAGCAGCCGAGACGCAAACACTGAAGCTTTCTTT.

The chain has TRBV7-2 and TRBJ1-6, with TRBD1 matching 9 bases. This CDR3 has 14 amino acids. The germline V gene encodes CDR1 SGHTA and CDR2 FQGNSA. J gave up 9 bases and V 8 bases, and 8 bases lay outside the gene matches. The CDR3 sequence: CASEGGQGSSPLHF. The CDR3 DNA reads TGTGCCAGCGAAGGGGGACAGGGTAGTTCACCCCTCCACTTT.

This clonotype came up many times. V usage is TRBV29-1 and J usage is TRBJ2-7, with D possibly being TRBD1 or TRBD2 (6 bases each). The V gene lost 0 bases and the J gene lost 9 bases, with 9 bases spanning the gap. The germline V gene has CDR1 SQVTM and CDR2 ANQGSEA. The CDR3 loop spans 11 amino acids. As DNA, the CDR3 is TGCAGCGTTGAAGAAGGGGGAGGGCAGTACTTC. Its protein product is CSVEEGGGQYF.

Comment on this clonotype: The final CDR3 position lacks the conserved phenylalanine or tryptophan, pointing to a likely read error. No DNA is shown, since the ends of the CDR3 on it are uncertain; the CDR3 is the one TCRdb lists. V usage is TRBV7-9 and J usage is TRBJ2-3; TRBD1, the D gene given by the table, was not confirmed from the DNA. Ends included, the CDR3 has 13 residues. Germline V gives CDR1 SEHNR, CDR2 FQNEAQ (reference sequence). CDR3 sequence reads: CASSLGGQPCEDI.